The rows below give T cell receptor beta chains drawn from one sample of a study of OX40 agonist ivuxolimab in advanced cancers. Sequencing was performed with immunoSEQ multiplex PCR; in TCRdb, only in-frame clones are kept and a portion is missing. The sample holds roughly 90,000 clones, approximately 90% seen once. Sample: CD4+ or CD8+ T cells sorted from blood, taken in a trial of the OX40 agonist ivuxolimab. These receptors originate from an adult with an advanced solid tumor such as melanoma, head and neck, liver or kidney cancer. Each CDR3 is given with its conserved first and last residue. The order of the fields is D gene, clone size, J gene, V gene, CDR3 DNA, CDR3 protein. The D gene is left open where the match is weak. Only part of the rows carry a size: once, few, many, or a class if the clone is expanded.

- | - | TRBJ2-5 | TRBV7-2 | TGTGCCAGCAGCTTAGTTCGGGACGGAGGTAGAGAGACCCAGTACTTC | CASSLVRDGGRETQYF
TRBD1 | - | TRBJ1-6 | TRBV5-1 | TGCGCCAGCAGCCTTAGACAGGGGCGAAATTCACCCCTCCACTTT | CASSLRQGRNSPLHF
- | - | TRBJ1-5 | TRBV30 | TGTGCCTGGAGTGTAAGTCCGGGCCAGCCCCAGCATTTT | CAWSVSPGQPQHF
TRBD1 | - | TRBJ1-2 | TRBV28 | TGTGCCAGCAGTAAGGACAGGGGGCCCTATGGCTACACCTTC | CASSKDRGPYGYTF
TRBD2 | - | TRBJ2-1 | TRBV6-6 | TGTGCCAGCAGAGCGACTAGCGGGGCTGGAAGAAATGAGCAGTTCTTC | CASRATSGAGRNEQFF
- | few | TRBJ2-2 | TRBV4-3 | TGCGCCAGCAGCCAAGTAGTCTCCGGGGAGCTGTTTTTT | CASSQVVSGELFF
TRBD1 | - | TRBJ1-5 | TRBV4-1 | TGCGCCAGCAGCCAAGCAACGGGACAGGGGAGCCAGCCCCAGCATTTT | CASSQATGQGSQPQHF
TRBD1 | - | TRBJ2-4 | TRBV6-5 | TGTGCCAGCAGGGGGACAGGAGTAGACATTCAGTACTTC | CASRGTGVDIQYF
- | - | TRBJ1-2 | TRBV9 | TGTGCCAGCAGCGTACACCAGCAAACCGGCTACACCTTC | CASSVHQQTGYTF
- | - | TRBJ2-1 | TRBV10-1 | TGCGCCAGCAGTGAGTCGACAGGGAGGAATGAGCAGTTCTTC | CASSESTGRNEQFF
- | - | TRBJ2-7 | TRBV7-6 | TGTGCCAGCAGCTCACTCCCTGCGGGTACCTACGAGCAGTACTTC | CASSSLPAGTYEQYF
TRBD1 | - | TRBJ2-7 | TRBV6-5 | TGTGCCAGCAGTCCAGGGGGCGCAGAACTGCGCGAGCAGTACTTC | CASSPGGAELREQYF
- | - | TRBJ1-1 | TRBV6-5 | TGTGCCGCCGGGAGCCGTGAAGCTTTCTTT | CAAGSREAFF
- | - | TRBJ2-3 | TRBV28 | TGTGCCAGCAGTTTATTGGGGAACACCGCCACCCACACAGATACGCAGTATTTT | CASSLLGNTATHTDTQYF
TRBD1 | - | TRBJ2-7 | TRBV7-7 | TGTGCCAGCAGCACCGGGACAGGGGCGACCGAGCAGTACTTC | CASSTGTGATEQYF
- | few | TRBJ1-4 | TRBV7-9 | TGTGCCAGCAGTCCTCCAAGACAGGAGAAGAATGAAAAACTGTTTTTT | CASSPPRQEKNEKLFF
TRBD2 | - | TRBJ2-3 | TRBV19 | TGTGCCAGTAGCCCGACTAGCGGGGGGTTTGAGCAGTATTTT | CASSPTSGGFEQYF
- | once | TRBJ2-5 | TRBV7-9 | TGTGCCAGCAGCTTAGACTTCCAAGAGACCCAGTACTTC | CASSLDFQETQYF
- | - | TRBJ1-4 | TRBV5-1 | TGCGCCAGCAGCACTAGGGGGGGCGCGGACGAAAAACTGTTTTTT | CASSTRGGADEKLFF
TRBD1 | - | TRBJ2-7 | TRBV7-8 | TGTGCCAGCAGCTCCCGACAGGGGGCCTCCTACGAGCAGTACTTC | CASSSRQGASYEQYF
- | - | TRBJ1-3 | TRBV7-6 | TGTGCCAGCAGCAAAACCCCCGGGACGGCTGGAAACACCATATATTTT | CASSKTPGTAGNTIYF
- | - | TRBJ1-1 | TRBV6-5 | TGTGCCAGCAGACAGAACACTGAAGCTTTCTTT | CASRQNTEAFF
- | - | TRBJ1-2 | TRBV2 | TGTGCCAGCAAGGGACTACAGTATGGCTACACCTTC | CASKGLQYGYTF
TRBD1 | - | TRBJ1-2 | TRBV6-5 | TGTGCCAGCGGACAGGGGGCAGGTTATGGCTACACCTTC | CASGQGAGYGYTF
- | - | TRBJ1-1 | TRBV6-6 | TGTGCCAGCAGTGCCTTAGCCGGGGCTATGAACACTGAAGCTTTCTTT | CASSALAGAMNTEAFF
- | - | TRBJ2-5 | TRBV7-9 | TGTGCCAGCAGCTTGGACGCCAAAGAGACCCAGTACTTC | CASSLDAKETQYF
TRBD1 | - | TRBJ2-1 | TRBV28 | TGTGCCAGCAGTTTCCCGGGACAGTCTTCCTACAATGAGCAGTTCTTC | CASSFPGQSSYNEQFF
- | - | TRBJ2-3 | TRBV29-1 | TGCAGCGTTCAGGGAATCGGCACAGATACGCAGTATTTT | CSVQGIGTDTQYF
TRBD2 | - | TRBJ2-3 | TRBV7-2 | TGTGCCAGCAGCCTAAGACTAGCGGGGGGGCCGGATACGCAGTATTTT | CASSLRLAGGPDTQYF
- | - | TRBJ1-3 | TRBV29-1 | TGCAGCGTTGCAGGGGAGAACAGAGACTCTGGAAACACCATATATTTT | CSVAGENRDSGNTIYF
TRBD1 | - | TRBJ2-1 | TRBV10-1 | TGCGCCAGCAGTGTACGGGACAGAAATGAGCAGTTCTTC | CASSVRDRNEQFF
- | - | TRBJ1-3 | TRBV28 | TGTGCCAGCAGTCCTTCTGTTAGCTCTGGAAACACCATATATTTT | CASSPSVSSGNTIYF
- | - | TRBJ2-6 | TRBV5-1 | TGCGCCAGCAGCTTGGGGACAACGGGCAACGTCCTGACTTTC | CASSLGTTGNVLTF
- | - | TRBJ1-1 | TRBV7-9 | TGTGCCAGCAGTAGGGGGGGCCAGAACACTGAAGCTTTCTTT | CASSRGGQNTEAFF
TRBD1 | - | TRBJ1-5 | TRBV27 | TGTGCCAGCAGTCCCGGGACAGGACTCAATCAGCCCCAGCATTTT | CASSPGTGLNQPQHF
- | - | TRBJ2-3 | TRBV25-1 | TGTGCCAGCAGTGAATCAGGGGCCTTGGCAGATACGCAGTATTTT | CASSESGALADTQYF
- | - | TRBJ1-1 | TRBV18 | TGTGCCAGCTCACCACCGTGGGAGAACACTGAAGCTTTCTTT | CASSPPWENTEAFF
- | - | TRBJ1-1 | TRBV5-5 | TGTGCCAGCAGCTTGACGACAGGAATGAACACTGAAGCTTTCTTT | CASSLTTGMNTEAFF
TRBD1 | once | TRBJ2-7 | TRBV18 | TGTGCCAGCTCACCACCGACAGGGTACGAGCAGTACTTC | CASSPPTGYEQYF
- | - | TRBJ1-4 | TRBV11-2 | TGTGCCAGCAGCCTGGTCCAGAACAGCAATGAAAAACTGTTTTTT | CASSLVQNSNEKLFF
TRBD2 | - | TRBJ2-7 | TRBV5-1 | TGCGCCAGCAGAGCCGGGACTAGCTCATCCTACGAGCAGTACTTC | CASRAGTSSSYEQYF
- | once | TRBJ2-7 | TRBV7-9 | TGTGCCAGCAGCCATACCAGCTCCAGCTCCTACGAGCAGTACTTC | CASSHTSSSSYEQYF
- | - | TRBJ1-5 | TRBV7-2 | TGTGCCAGCAGCTTAATCCAGGGGAATCAGCCCCAGCATTTT | CASSLIQGNQPQHF
- | few | TRBJ2-5 | TRBV12-5 | TGTGCTAGTGCTTCGGGAGAGACCCAGTACTTC | CASASGETQYF
- | - | TRBJ1-1 | TRBV5-8 | TGTGCCAGCAGCTTGGTCAGCTTGAACACTGAAGCTTTCTTT | CASSLVSLNTEAFF
- | - | TRBJ1-2 | TRBV11-2 | TGTGCCAGCAGCCCCCCTGGACCATTCTATGGCTACACCTTC | CASSPPGPFYGYTF
- | - | TRBJ2-7 | TRBV19 | TGTGCCAGTAGTAATTCGGCCTCCTACGAGCAGTACTTC | CASSNSASYEQYF
- | - | TRBJ1-2 | TRBV7-2 | TGTGCCAGCAGCTTAGGCGGTAACTATGGCTACACCTTC | CASSLGGNYGYTF
TRBD2 | - | TRBJ2-5 | TRBV4-1 | TGCGCCAGCAGCCAAGATGCCCGCCCGGGACTAGCGGGGGCGAACCAAGAGACCCAGTACTTC | CASSQDARPGLAGANQETQYF
TRBD2 | - | TRBJ2-3 | TRBV7-2 | TGTGCCAGCAGCTTAGCGCGGGGGGAGCGTGGAGATACGCAGTATTTT | CASSLARGERGDTQYF
- | - | TRBJ1-4 | TRBV28 | TGTGCCAGCAGTATGGGAGGGATTAATGAAAAACTGTTTTTT | CASSMGGINEKLFF
TRBD1 | - | TRBJ2-1 | TRBV10-3 | TGTGCCATCAGCTGGGACAGGGACAATGAGCAGTTCTTC | CAISWDRDNEQFF
- | - | TRBJ1-5 | TRBV5-1 | TGCGCCAGCAGCCTCACAGGGAATCAGCCCCAGCATTTT | CASSLTGNQPQHF